This TCR beta chain emerged from a study of preoperative IRX-2 immunotherapy in early breast cancer. CDR1 is LNHDA and CDR2 is SQIVND in the germline V gene (reference sequence). CDR3 length: 15 residues. The V gene lost 0 bases and the J gene lost 4 bases, with 12 bases spanning the gap. Treatment defined: preoperative locoregional IRX-2 cytokine immunotherapy. This phase Ib study tested locoregional IRX-2 cytokine immunotherapy given before surgery. Profiled with immunoSEQ multiplex PCR; TCRdb holds only in-frame clones, not every one. The sample contains about 3,700 clones, approximately 71% of which appear only once.

Sequenced here: tumor tissue, sampled after IRX-2 immunotherapy. The receptor comes from a human donor with breast cancer. The gene calls are TRBV19 and TRBJ1-2; no reliable D call. Here the CDR3 DNA reads TGTGCCAGTAGTATAGAGGCAGTACCAGGCTATGGCTACACCTTC. Residues: CASSIEAVPGYGYTF.